The 13 T cell receptor beta chains listed next were all sequenced from one sample in a study of T cells in Graves' hyperthyroidism and ophthalmopathy. Amplified TCR beta CDR3 regions derived from RNA transcripts. HTBI primers were employed in a first-round RT-PCR of the TCR CDR3. A single record per CDR3 protein comes from TCRdb applying MiXCR to the multiplex PCR reads. The sample includes 310,000 or so distinct CDR3 sequences, approximately 15% of them seen just once. Sequencing was performed on blood. The receptors here all came from a woman aged 55-70 years with Graves' ophthalmopathy.

A remark on this clonotype: One end of the junction fails to match germline, which may point to a read error. The J gene is TRBJ2-3, the V gene TRBV5-6; D call uncertain. Germline V gene data show CDR1 as SGHDT and CDR2 as YYEEEE. CDR3 length: 16 amino acids. CDR3 amino acids: CASGLLAAKYTDTQYF. The CDR3 DNA reads as TGTGCCAGCGGCTTATTGGCGGCGAAGTACACAGATACGCAGTATTTT. Looking up the rest from reference TRBV5-6 and TRBJ2-3 gives the full variable domain: DAGVTQSPTHLIKTRGQQVTLRCSPKSGHDTVSWYQQALGQGPQFIFQYYEEEERQRGNFPDRFSGHQFPNYSSELNVNALLLGDSALYLCASGLLAAKYTDTQYFGPGTRLTVL.

In its sample, this clonotype was seen once. It may be a read error: a sequence one base away is much more abundant. V gene TRBV4-3 combines with J gene TRBJ1-2; D may be TRBD1 (6 bases). Germline V gene data show CDR1 as LGHNA and CDR2 as YSLEER. The length of the CDR3 is 13 residues. CDR3 sequence: CASSSQGGYAYTF. The CDR3 DNA sequence: TGCGCCAGCAGCTCACAGGGAGGCTATGCCTACACCTTC.

The table lists this clonotype with many counts. A junction boundary mismatches the germline segment, possibly from a read error. This chain joins TRBV5-1 and TRBJ2-1; 9 bases are shared with TRBD1. The CDR3 spans 15 residues. CDR1 is SGHRS and CDR2 is YFSETQ in the germline V gene. CDR3 residues: CASSFRDRVENEQFF. As DNA, the CDR3 is TGTGCCAGCAGTTTTCGGGACAGGGTTGAAAATGAGCAGTTCTTC.

The chain couples TRBV19 to TRBJ1-6; D not resolved. Germline V gene data show CDR1 as LNHDA and CDR2 as SQIVND (reference sequence). Trimming removed 7 bases from V and 10 bases from J, with 17 bases in between. This CDR3 is 14 amino acids long. The CDR3 sequence: CASNKEGAISPLHF. CDR3 coding DNA: TGTGCCAGTAATAAAGAGGGCGCAATCTCACCCCTCCACTTT.

Remarks on this clonotype: This may be a read error: a much more frequent sequence differs by one nucleotide. The chain joins TRBV2 to TRBJ2-5, with D hard to call. Germline loops: CDR1 SNHLY, CDR2 FYNNEI. The CDR3 contains 13 residues. CDR3 region: CASSEWYQEAQYF. CDR3 nucleotides: TGTGCCAGCAGTGAATGGTATCAAGAGGCCCAGTACTTC.

This clonotype turned up a few times. The gene calls are TRBV10-3 and TRBJ1-6; 7 bases are a match to TRBD1. V shed 6 bases, J shed 8 bases, and the junction held 10 bases outside the gene matches. The CDR3 loop spans 15 amino acids. Per germline, CDR1 ENHRY and CDR2 SYGVKD. In DNA form, the CDR3 reads TGTGCCATCAGGGGGGGGACAGAAGGAGATTCACCCCTCCACTTT. It encodes CAIRGGTEGDSPLHF.

This clonotype was counted between two and nine times. V is TRBV20-1 and J is TRBJ2-2; 10 positions match TRBD1. The CDR3 extends over 16 amino acids. The V gene end was trimmed by 5 bases and the J gene end by 1 base; junction bases not matched to a gene: 7. From germline, CDR1 is DFQATT and CDR2 SNEGSKA (reference sequence). The CDR3 loop reads CSASGTGEGNTGELFF. The CDR3 nucleotides are TGCAGTGCTTCCGGGACAGGGGAGGGGAACACCGGGGAGCTGTTTTTT.

This clonotype was recorded a few times. The J gene is TRBJ2-5, the V gene TRBV25-1; D may be TRBD1 (6 bases). V was trimmed by 0 bases and J by 1 base, leaving 6 bases between them. Germline V gene sequence: CDR1 MGHDK, CDR2 SYGVNS. The CDR3 covers 14 residues. CDR3 nucleotide sequence: TGTGCCAGCAGTGAATACAGGGGCCAAGAGACCCAGTACTTC. It translates to CASSEYRGQETQYF.

This clonotype was seen ten or more times. The chain uses TRBV6-1 and TRBJ2-3; 9 bases map to TRBD2. CDR1 is MNHNS, CDR2 SASEGT, per germline. Trimming took 5 bases from V and 4 from J; bases not matched to a gene: 10. This CDR3 comprises 16 residues. CDR3 sequence (DNA): TGTGCCAGCAGTCTCGGGACTAGCACCCGTCCAGATACGCAGTATTTT. Its protein product is CASSLGTSTRPDTQYF.

This clonotype was counted at least ten times. V and J are TRBV20-1 and TRBJ2-3; 7 nucleotides align to TRBD2. V trimming: 5 bases; J trimming: 0 bases; junction bases outside the gene matches: 5. Germline CDR1 is DFQATT and CDR2 is SNEGSKA (reference sequence). CDR3 length: 14 residues. CDR3 bases: TGCAGTGCTCCAATAGCGGGTAGCACAGATACGCAGTATTTT. It yields the protein CSAPIAGSTDTQYF.

This chain connects TRBV27 to TRBJ1-4; TRBD1 matches at 7 bases. CDR1 is MNHEY, CDR2 SMNVEV, per germline (reference sequence). With 2 bases clipped from V and 8 bases from J, the junction kept 5 bases outside the gene matches. The CDR3 sequence is 14 residues long. The CDR3 nucleotides read TGTGCCAGCAGTTTAAGGACAGGCCACGAAAAACTGTTTTTT. It encodes CASSLRTGHEKLFF.

This chain joins TRBV20-1 and TRBJ2-7; D tentatively fits TRBD1 or TRBD2 (5 bases each). Germline V gene data show CDR1 as DFQATT and CDR2 as SNEGSKA (reference sequence). V was shortened by 3 bases and J by 6 bases, with 15 bases between the two germline ends. This CDR3 is 13 amino acids long. This CDR3 is CSASRGRHSEQYF. In nucleotides, the CDR3 is TGCAGTGCTAGTAGGGGACGGCACAGCGAGCAGTACTTC.

There are a few counts of this clonotype. The V call is TRBV5-8, the J call TRBJ1-1, with 7 nucleotides matching TRBD1. The CDR3 covers 15 residues. Per germline, CDR1 SGHTS and CDR2 YDEGEE. After removal of 2 bases from V and 2 bases from J, the junction contained 6 bases not matched to a gene. DNA of the CDR3: TGTGCCAGCAGCTTCAAACAAGGGGGCAACACTGAAGCTTTCTTT. Its translation is CASSFKQGGNTEAFF.